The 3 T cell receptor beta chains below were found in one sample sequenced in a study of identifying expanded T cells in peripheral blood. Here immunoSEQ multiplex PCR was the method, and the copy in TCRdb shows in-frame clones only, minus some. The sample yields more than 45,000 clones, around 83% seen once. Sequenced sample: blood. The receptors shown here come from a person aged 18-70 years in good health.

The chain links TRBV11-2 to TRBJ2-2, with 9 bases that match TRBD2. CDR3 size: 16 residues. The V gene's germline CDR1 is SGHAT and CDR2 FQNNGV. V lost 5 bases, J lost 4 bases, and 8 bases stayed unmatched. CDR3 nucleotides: TGTGCCAGCAGCCGCGGGGGGGCCAAGGCCACCGGGGAGCTGTTTTTT. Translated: CASSRGGAKATGELFF.

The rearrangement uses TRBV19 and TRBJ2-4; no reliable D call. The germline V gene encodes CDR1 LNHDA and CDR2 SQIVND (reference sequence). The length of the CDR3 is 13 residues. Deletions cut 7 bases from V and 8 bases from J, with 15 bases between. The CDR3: CASNERGGDIQYF. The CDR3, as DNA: TGTGCCAGTAATGAGAGAGGTGGAGACATTCAGTACTTC. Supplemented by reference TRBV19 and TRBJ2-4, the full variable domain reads DGGITQSPKYLFRKEGQNVTLSCEQNLNHDAMYWYRQDPGQGLRLIYYSQIVNDFQKGDIAEGYSVSREKKESFPLTVTSAQKNPTAFYLCASNERGGDIQYFGAGTRLSVL.

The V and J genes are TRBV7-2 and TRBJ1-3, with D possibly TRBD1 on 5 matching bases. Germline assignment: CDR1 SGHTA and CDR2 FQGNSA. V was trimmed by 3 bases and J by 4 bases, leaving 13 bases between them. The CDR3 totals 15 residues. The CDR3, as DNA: TGTGCCAGCAGCTTTATAGGGGCCGCGGGAAACACCATATATTTT. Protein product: CASSFIGAAGNTIYF.